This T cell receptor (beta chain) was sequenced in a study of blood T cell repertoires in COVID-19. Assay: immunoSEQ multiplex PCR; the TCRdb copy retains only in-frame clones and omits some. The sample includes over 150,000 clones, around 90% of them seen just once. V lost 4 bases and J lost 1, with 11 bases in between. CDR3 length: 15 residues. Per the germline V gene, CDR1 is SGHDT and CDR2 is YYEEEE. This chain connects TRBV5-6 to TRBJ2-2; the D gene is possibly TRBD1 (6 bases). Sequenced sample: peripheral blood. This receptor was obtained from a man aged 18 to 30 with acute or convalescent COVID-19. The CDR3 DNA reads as TGTGCCAGCAGCACACCGGGACAGAACACCGGGGAGCTGTTTTTT. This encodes CASSTPGQNTGELFF.